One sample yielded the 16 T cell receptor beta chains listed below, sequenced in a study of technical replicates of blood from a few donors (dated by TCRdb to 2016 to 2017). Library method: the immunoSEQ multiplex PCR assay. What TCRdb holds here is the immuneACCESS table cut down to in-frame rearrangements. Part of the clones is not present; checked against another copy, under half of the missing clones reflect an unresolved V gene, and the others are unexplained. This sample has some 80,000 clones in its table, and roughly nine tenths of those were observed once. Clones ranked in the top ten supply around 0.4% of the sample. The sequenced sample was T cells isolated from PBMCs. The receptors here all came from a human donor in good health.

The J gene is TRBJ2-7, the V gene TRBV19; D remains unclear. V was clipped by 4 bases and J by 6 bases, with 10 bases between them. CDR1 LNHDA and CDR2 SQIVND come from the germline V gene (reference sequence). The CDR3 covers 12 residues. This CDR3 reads CASSTPRGEQYF. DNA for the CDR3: TGTGCCAGTAGTACTCCCCGAGGCGAGCAGTACTTC.

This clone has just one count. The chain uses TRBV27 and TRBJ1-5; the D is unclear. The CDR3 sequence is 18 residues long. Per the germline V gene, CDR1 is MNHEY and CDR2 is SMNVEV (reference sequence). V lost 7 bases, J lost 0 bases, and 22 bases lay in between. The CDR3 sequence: CASIHGQGRCYSNQPQHF. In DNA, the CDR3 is TGTGCCAGCATCCATGGTCAAGGCAGGTGTTATAGCAATCAGCCCCAGCATTTT.

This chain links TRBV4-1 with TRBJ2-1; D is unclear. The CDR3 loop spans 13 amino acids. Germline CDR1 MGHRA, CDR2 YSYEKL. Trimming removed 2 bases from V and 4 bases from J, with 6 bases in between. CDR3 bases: TGCGCCAGCAGCCAAAAATCGTACAATGAGCAGTTCTTC. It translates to CASSQKSYNEQFF.

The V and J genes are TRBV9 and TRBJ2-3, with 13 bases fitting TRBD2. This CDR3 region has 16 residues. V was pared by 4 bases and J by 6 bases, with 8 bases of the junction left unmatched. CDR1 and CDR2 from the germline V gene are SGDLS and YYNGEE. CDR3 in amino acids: CASSLPGLAGIDTQYF. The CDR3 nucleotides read TGTGCCAGCAGCTTACCGGGACTAGCGGGGATTGATACGCAGTATTTT. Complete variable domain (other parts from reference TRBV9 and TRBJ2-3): DSGVTQTPKHLITATGQRVTLRCSPRSGDLSVYWYQQSLDQGLQFLIQYYNGEERAKGNILERFSAQQFPDLHSELNLSSLELGDSALYFCASSLPGLAGIDTQYFGPGTRLTVL.

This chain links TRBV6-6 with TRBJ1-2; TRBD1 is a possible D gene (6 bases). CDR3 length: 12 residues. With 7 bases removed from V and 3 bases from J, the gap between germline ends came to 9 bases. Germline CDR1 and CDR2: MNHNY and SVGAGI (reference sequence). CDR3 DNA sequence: TGTGCCAGCAACAACAGGGACTATGGCTACACCTTC. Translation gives CASNNRDYGYTF.

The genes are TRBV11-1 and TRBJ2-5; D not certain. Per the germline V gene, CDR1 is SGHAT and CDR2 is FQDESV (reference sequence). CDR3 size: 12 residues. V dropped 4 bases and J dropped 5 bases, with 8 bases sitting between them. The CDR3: CASSSGGETQYF. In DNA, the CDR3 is TGTGCCAGCAGCTCAGGTGGCGAGACCCAGTACTTC.

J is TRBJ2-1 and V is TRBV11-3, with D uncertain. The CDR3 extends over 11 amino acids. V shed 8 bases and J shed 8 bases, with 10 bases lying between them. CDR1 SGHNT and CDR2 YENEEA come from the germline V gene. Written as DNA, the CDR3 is TGTGCCAGCGGTTTGGGCTATGAGCAGTTCTTC. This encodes CASGLGYEQFF.

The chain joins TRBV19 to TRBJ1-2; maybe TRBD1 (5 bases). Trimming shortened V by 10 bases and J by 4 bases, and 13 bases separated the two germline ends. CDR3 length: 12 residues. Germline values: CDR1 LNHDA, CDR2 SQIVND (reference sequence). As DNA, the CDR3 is TGTGCCACAACCGACAGTTTCTATGGCTACACCTTC. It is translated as CATTDSFYGYTF.

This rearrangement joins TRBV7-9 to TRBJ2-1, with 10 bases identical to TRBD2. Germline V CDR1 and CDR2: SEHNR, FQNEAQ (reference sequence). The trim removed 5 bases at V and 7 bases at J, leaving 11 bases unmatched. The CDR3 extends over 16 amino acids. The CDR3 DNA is TGTGCCAGCAGCCCGATACTAGCGGGATGGGGTAATGAGCAGTTCTTC. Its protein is CASSPILAGWGNEQFF.

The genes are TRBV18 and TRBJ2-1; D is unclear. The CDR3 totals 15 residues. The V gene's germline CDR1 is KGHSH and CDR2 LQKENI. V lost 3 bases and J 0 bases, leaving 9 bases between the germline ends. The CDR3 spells CASSPQEYSYNEQFF. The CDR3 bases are TGTGCCAGCTCACCTCAGGAATACTCCTACAATGAGCAGTTCTTC.

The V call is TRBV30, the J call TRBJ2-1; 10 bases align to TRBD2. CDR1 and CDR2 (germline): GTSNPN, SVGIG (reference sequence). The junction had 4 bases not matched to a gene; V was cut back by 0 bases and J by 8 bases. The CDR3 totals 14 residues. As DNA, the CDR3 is TGTGCCTGGAGTGTGGGCCTAGCGGGAGATGAGCAGTTCTTC. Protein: CAWSVGLAGDEQFF.

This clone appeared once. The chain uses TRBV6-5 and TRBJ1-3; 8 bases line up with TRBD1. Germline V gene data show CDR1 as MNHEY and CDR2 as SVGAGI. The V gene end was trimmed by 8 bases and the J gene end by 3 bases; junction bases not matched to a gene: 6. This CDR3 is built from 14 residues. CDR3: CASGGTGSGNTIYF. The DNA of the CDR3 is TGTGCCAGCGGCGGGACAGGCAGTGGAAACACCATATATTTT.

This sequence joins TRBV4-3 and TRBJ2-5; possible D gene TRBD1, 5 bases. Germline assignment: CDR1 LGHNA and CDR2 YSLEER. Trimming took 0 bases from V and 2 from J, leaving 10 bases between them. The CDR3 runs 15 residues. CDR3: CASSQDADNQETQYF. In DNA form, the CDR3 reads TGCGCCAGCAGCCAAGATGCGGACAATCAAGAGACCCAGTACTTC.

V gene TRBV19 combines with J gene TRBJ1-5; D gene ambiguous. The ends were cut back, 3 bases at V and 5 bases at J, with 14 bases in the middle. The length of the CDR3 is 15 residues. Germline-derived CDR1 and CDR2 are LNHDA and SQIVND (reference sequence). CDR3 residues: CASSINEASDQPQHF. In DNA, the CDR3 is TGTGCCAGTAGTATTAATGAGGCTTCCGATCAGCCCCAGCATTTT.

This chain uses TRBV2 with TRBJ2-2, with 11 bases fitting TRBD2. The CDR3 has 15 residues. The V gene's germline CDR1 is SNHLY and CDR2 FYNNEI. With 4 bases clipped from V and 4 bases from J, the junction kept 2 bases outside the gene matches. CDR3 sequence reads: CASSGGLAATGELFF. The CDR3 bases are TGTGCCAGCAGTGGGGGACTAGCGGCCACCGGGGAGCTGTTTTTT.

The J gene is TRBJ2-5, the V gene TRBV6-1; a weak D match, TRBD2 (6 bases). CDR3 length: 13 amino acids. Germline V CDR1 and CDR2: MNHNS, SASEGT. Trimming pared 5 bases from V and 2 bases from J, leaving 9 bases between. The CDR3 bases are TGTGCCAGCAGTCCGGGACTTCAAGAGACCCAGTACTTC. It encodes CASSPGLQETQYF.